Listed below are T cell receptor beta chains from one sample, sequenced in a study of control samples from healthy donors and cancer patients. This table comes from immunoSEQ multiplex PCR, and its TCRdb copy is limited to in-frame clones, with some not included. Here the sample spans 170,000 or so clones, roughly 94% being singletons. Sequencing used blood. Receptors were obtained from a woman under 30 in good health. Both conserved end residues are part of each CDR3. The order of the fields is CDR3 protein, V gene, J gene.

CASSQGRVKAEAFF	TRBV4-2	TRBJ1-1
CASSLKQGLNTEAFF	TRBV5-1	TRBJ1-1
CAIARGVAYGYTF	TRBV10-2	TRBJ1-2
CASSRQGWADTQYF	TRBV6-5	TRBJ2-3
CASSYSVNTEAFF	TRBV6-5	TRBJ1-1
CASSLGNSPKTF	TRBV11-2	TRBJ1-6
CASSPQGQVGQPQHF	TRBV6-4	TRBJ1-5
CASKWQGGTDTQYF	TRBV5-1	TRBJ2-3
CASSQPGLGTNEQYF	TRBV18	TRBJ2-7
CASSSPRWTGELFF	TRBV2	TRBJ2-2
CASSQDAGQPQHF	TRBV4-1	TRBJ1-5
CASSPGGGLSYGYTF	TRBV7-3	TRBJ1-2
CASRAGTGSSYEQYF	TRBV10-2	TRBJ2-7
CASSSRDLSVGGYTF	TRBV7-8	TRBJ1-2